This T cell receptor beta chain came from a study of T cell responses to AZD1222 COVID-19 vaccine. The method was immunoSEQ multiplex PCR; TCRdb's version includes in-frame clones alone and lacks a portion of them. The data hold 69,000 or so clones, with 70% to 90% observed a single time. V lost 0 bases and J lost 0; bases outside the gene matches: 10. CDR1 is LGHNA, CDR2 YNFKEQ, per germline. The CDR3 contains 20 residues. Comment on this clone: Its antigen remains unknown.

Second doses at about 4 or about 12 weeks were pooled. Study-wide results and caveats: Repertoires were obtained only post-peak T cell response. Among AZD1222 vaccinees, only 5 or 6 were seropositive at baseline. Dominant CD4 TCR responses targeted spike regions 160-218 and 743-854.

The receptor comes from an adult who received the AZD1222 COVID-19 vaccine. Material: peripheral blood, obtained 28 days after the second AZD1222 dose. The chain combines TRBV4-2 with TRBJ2-3, with 12 bases aligning to TRBD2. CDR3 region: CASSQDLLAGGLLSTDTQYF. The CDR3 DNA reads as TGTGCCAGCAGCCAAGACCTTCTAGCGGGAGGGCTCCTAAGCACAGATACGCAGTATTTT.